The sequence of this T cell receptor (beta chain) was determined in a study of T cell responses to AZD1222 COVID-19 vaccine. TCRdb keeps only in-frame clones here, not all; method: immunoSEQ multiplex PCR. This table holds 120,000 to 150,000 clones, approximately 90% found once. The germline V gene encodes CDR1 LNHDA and CDR2 SQIVND (reference sequence). This CDR3 has 14 residues. The V and J ends lost 1 base and 7 bases, in that order; junction bases with no gene match: 7. The chain joins TRBV19 to TRBJ2-7; 7 positions match TRBD1. The receptor's source is an adult in good health. This specimen was peripheral blood, taken on day 0 of AZD1222 vaccination. For the CDR3, the DNA is TGTGCCAGTAGTATAGGACAGGGCTTTATGGAGCAGTACTTC. This encodes CASSIGQGFMEQYF.